Below, one TCR beta chain is given with its context. Its antigen remains unknown. The data originate from a study of beta chain features in type 1 diabetes. The entirety of the isolated RNA underwent reverse transcription, so expressed TCRB transcripts were sequenced. Clones were read by immunoSEQ multiplex PCR, and TCRdb kept only the in-frame ones, dropping some. This table holds under 950,000 clones, around a sixth found once. Study-wide results and limits: The study found moderately but significantly shorter TCRB CDR3s in all four CD4+ subsets of Type 1 diabetes patients.

Sequencing used naive CD4+ T cells from blood. The TCR was taken from a woman under 30 in good health.

For the CDR3, the DNA is TGTGCCAGCAGCTCGGAGGACAGGGTTTACGAGCAGTACTTC. Protein product: CASSSEDRVYEQYF. The chain carries TRBV5-4 and TRBJ2-7; 8 bases are shared with TRBD1. CDR1 is SGHNT, CDR2 YYREEE, per germline (reference sequence). The junction had 6 bases not matched to a gene; V was cut back by 3 bases and J by 4 bases. The length of the CDR3 is 14 residues.